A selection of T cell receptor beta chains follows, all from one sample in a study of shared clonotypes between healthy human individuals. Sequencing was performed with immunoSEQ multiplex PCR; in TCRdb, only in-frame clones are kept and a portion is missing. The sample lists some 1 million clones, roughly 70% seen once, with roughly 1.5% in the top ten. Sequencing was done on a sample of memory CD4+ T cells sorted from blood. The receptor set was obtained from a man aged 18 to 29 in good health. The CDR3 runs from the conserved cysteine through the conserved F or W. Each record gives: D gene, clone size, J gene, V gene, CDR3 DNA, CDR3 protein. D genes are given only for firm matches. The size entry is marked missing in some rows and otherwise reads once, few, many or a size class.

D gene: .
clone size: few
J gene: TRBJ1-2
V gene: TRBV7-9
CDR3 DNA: TGTGCCAGCAGCGGAGCTGGGTATGGCTACACCTTC
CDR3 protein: CASSGAGYGYTF

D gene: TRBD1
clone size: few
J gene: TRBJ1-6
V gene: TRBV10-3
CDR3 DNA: TGTGCCATCAGAGACGACAGGGGTTCACCCCTCCACTTT
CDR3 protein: CAIRDDRGSPLHF

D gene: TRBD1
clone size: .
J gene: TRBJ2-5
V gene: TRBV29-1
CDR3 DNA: TGCAGCGGGACAGGGAACGCAGAGACCCAGTACTTC
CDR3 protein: CSGTGNAETQYF

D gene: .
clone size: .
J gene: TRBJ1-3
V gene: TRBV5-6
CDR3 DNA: TGTGCCAGCAGCTTGGCCGCAGGGCCTGGAAACACCATATATTTT
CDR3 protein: CASSLAAGPGNTIYF

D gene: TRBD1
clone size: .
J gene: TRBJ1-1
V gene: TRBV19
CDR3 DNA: TGTGCCAGTAGTTTTTCAGGGGGAGAAGCTTTCTTT
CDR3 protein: CASSFSGGEAFF

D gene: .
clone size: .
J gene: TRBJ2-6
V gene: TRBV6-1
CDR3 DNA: TGTGCCAGCAGCCCGCGTGGTTCTGGGGCCAACGTCCTGACTTTC
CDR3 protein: CASSPRGSGANVLTF

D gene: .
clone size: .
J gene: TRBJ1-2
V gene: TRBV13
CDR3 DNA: TGTGCCAGCAGCTCTCCGGGACTCGGGGATGGCTACACCTTC
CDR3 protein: CASSSPGLGDGYTF

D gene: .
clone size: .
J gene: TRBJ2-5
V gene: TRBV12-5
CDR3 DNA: TGTGCTAGTGGTCTGGGTGGTAGCTGGGAGACCCAGTACTTC
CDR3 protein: CASGLGGSWETQYF

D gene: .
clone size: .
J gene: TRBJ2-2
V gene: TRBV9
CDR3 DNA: TGTGCCAGCAGTTTTTCGGGCCACAGCACCGGGGAGCTGTTTTTT
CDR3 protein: CASSFSGHSTGELFF

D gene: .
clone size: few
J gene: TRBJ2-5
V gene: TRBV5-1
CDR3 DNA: TGCGCCAGCAGCTTGGCCGGGATCAGGGGAGAGACCCAGTACTTC
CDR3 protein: CASSLAGIRGETQYF